This T cell receptor (beta chain) was documented in a study of neurological immune-mediated disorders. This clonotype was counted ten times or more. The CDR3 consists of 9 residues. CDR1 MRHNA and CDR2 SNTAGT come from the germline V gene. MiXCR, run by TCRdb on the 5' RACE reads, gives a single entry per CDR3 protein. The repertoire holds about 65,000 distinct CDR3 sequences, with over 4% as singletons. This receptor was obtained from a man aged 50-60 years with multiple sclerosis. The gene calls are TRBV6-4 and TRBJ2-7; no clear D gene. Input material: PBMCs. The CDR3 nucleotides are TGTGCCAGATCCCCCATCCCGGGCGTC. Protein product: CARSPIPGV.